This TCR beta chain stems from a study of radiation and T cells in renal cell carcinoma. To note about this clone: Its antigen is unknown.

Noted time point: blood 4 weeks post-SBRT, at nephrectomy. Regarding treatment: 15 Gy SBRT to primary tumor, nephrectomy 4 weeks later. With 6 bases removed from V and 2 bases from J, the gap between germline ends came to 14 bases. The germline V gene has CDR1 MDHEN and CDR2 SYDVKM. The CDR3 runs 15 residues. Study outcomes and limitations: From baseline, blood top tumor clonotypes peaked at 2 weeks post-radiation. Baseline intratumoral clonotype presence is unknown without pretreatment biopsies.

Using immunoSEQ multiplex PCR, the repertoire was profiled, and TCRdb retains in-frame clones only, with some absent. The repertoire holds 75,000 to 90,000 clones, 80% to 90% seen once, with roughly 6% in the top ten. The source of this sequence is a woman aged 70-85 years with renal cell carcinoma. This material consisted of blood, taken from a patient whose treatment included radiotherapy and nephrectomy. The chain recombines TRBV28 with TRBJ2-1; D tentatively reads TRBD1 or TRBD2 (6 bases each). CDR3 amino acids: CASRSVEGAYNEQFF. The CDR3 nucleotides read TGTGCCAGCAGATCGGTGGAGGGGGCCTACAATGAGCAGTTCTTC.